Shown below are 17 T cell receptor beta chains from a single sample sequenced in a study of blood T cell repertoires in COVID-19. TCRdb's table, derived via immunoSEQ multiplex PCR, lists solely in-frame clones and lacks some. The table lists about 250,000 clones, roughly 87% of them singletons. The sequenced sample consisted of peripheral blood. The source is a woman in her twenties or thirties with acute or convalescent COVID-19.

The V and J genes are TRBV5-8 and TRBJ2-1, with 11 bases matching TRBD1. The CDR3 sequence is 15 residues long. Losses at the gene ends were 4 bases for V and 7 bases for J; bases not matched to a gene: 7. CDR1 SGHTS and CDR2 YDEGEE come from the germline V gene. Here the CDR3 reads CASSGGQGAWNEQFF. CDR3 coding DNA: TGTGCCAGCAGCGGAGGACAGGGGGCTTGGAATGAGCAGTTCTTC.

This clone was observed a single time. The chain couples TRBV12-3 or TRBV12-4 to TRBJ2-3; D is unresolved. V gave up 3 bases and J gave up 6 bases, with 10 bases separating them. CDR3 size: 13 residues. The CDR3 bases are TGTGCCAGCAGTTTGTTGGTCGGGGATACGCAGTATTTT. Amino acid sequence: CASSLLVGDTQYF.

The chain carries TRBV4-3 and TRBJ2-3; 8 bases fit TRBD1. CDR1 is LGHNA and CDR2 is YSLEER in the germline V gene. The length of the CDR3 is 17 residues. J lost 2 bases, V lost 0 bases, and 7 bases had no gene match. The CDR3, as DNA: TGCGCCAGCAGCCAAGATCACCAGGGGGCTTTCACAGATACGCAGTATTTT. Translation: CASSQDHQGAFTDTQYF.

The gene calls are TRBV6-5 and TRBJ2-7, with TRBD1 matching over 8 bases. V lost 0 bases, J lost 3 bases, and 4 bases stayed unmatched. CDR1 is MNHEY and CDR2 is SVGAGI in the germline V gene. This CDR3 contains 15 residues. Here the CDR3 DNA reads TGTGCCAGCAGTTACTCCGGGGACAGGAACTACGAGCAGTACTTC. Its translation is CASSYSGDRNYEQYF.

V is TRBV20-1 and J is TRBJ2-1; D perhaps matches TRBD2 (6 bases). This CDR3 comprises 15 residues. Per germline, CDR1 DFQATT and CDR2 SNEGSKA (reference sequence). V lost 3 bases and J 0 bases, leaving 12 bases between the germline ends. The CDR3 region has the DNA TGCAGTGCTAGTTACGGGAGCGACTCCTACAATGAGCAGTTCTTC. It is translated as CSASYGSDSYNEQFF.

This chain joins TRBV5-4 and TRBJ2-7; 12 bases agree with TRBD2. Trimming cost V 1 base and J 6 bases; bases outside gene matches: 2. The germline CDR1 and CDR2 sequences are SGHNT and YYREEE (reference sequence). This CDR3 region has 14 residues. The CDR3 DNA follows: TGTGCCAGCAGCTTGCAACTAGCGGGAGGCGAGCAGTACTTC. Translating it yields CASSLQLAGGEQYF.

This clone has only one observation. The J gene is TRBJ2-7, the V gene TRBV10-3; TRBD1 is a possible D gene (5 bases). This CDR3 is built from 14 residues. Germline V gives CDR1 ENHRY, CDR2 SYGVKD. Trimming left V 5 bases short and J 0 bases short, with 11 bases between. The CDR3 nucleotides read TGTGCCATCAGTCTGACAGAGAGCTCCTACGAGCAGTACTTC. Protein sequence: CAISLTESSYEQYF.

The rearrangement uses TRBV6-2 or TRBV6-3 and TRBJ2-7; 8 positions match TRBD1. Looked up from germline, CDR1 is MNHEY and CDR2 is SVGEGT. This CDR3 has 15 residues. The trim removed 6 bases at V and 2 bases at J, leaving 9 bases unmatched. The CDR3 region has the DNA TGTGCCAGCAGCCGTCGGACAGGGCCGCCCTACGAGCAGTACTTC. Residues: CASSRRTGPPYEQYF.

This sequence joins TRBV28 and TRBJ1-2; 12 bases match TRBD1. The CDR3 is 14 residues long. CDR1 and CDR2 from the germline V gene are MDHEN and SYDVKM. Losses at the gene ends were 6 bases for V and 8 bases for J; bases not matched to a gene: 7. The CDR3 sequence: CASRGQGAPWGYTF. Here the CDR3 DNA reads TGTGCCAGCAGGGGACAGGGGGCCCCTTGGGGCTACACCTTC.

The V call is TRBV11-3, the J call TRBJ2-1; TRBD2 might be the D (5 bases). The germline V gene has CDR1 SGHNT and CDR2 YENEEA. CDR3 length: 14 residues. V dropped 5 bases and J dropped 9 bases, with 17 bases sitting between them. The CDR3 nucleotides are TGTGCCAGCAGCACCCGTCCTACGGGGAGTGAGCAGTTCTTC. This codes for CASSTRPTGSEQFF.

This chain joins TRBV7-2 and TRBJ2-1, with 10 bases fitting TRBD1. Germline values: CDR1 SGHTA, CDR2 FQGNSA. J gave up 4 bases and V 5 bases, and 8 bases lay outside the gene matches. The CDR3 covers 16 residues. CDR3 DNA sequence: TGTGCCAGCAGCCCGCTCCTGGACAGGGGGTACAATGAGCAGTTCTTC. It encodes CASSPLLDRGYNEQFF.

This chain joins TRBV13 and TRBJ2-2; TRBD1 is a possible D gene (6 bases). The CDR3 is made up of 15 amino acids. V was cut by 5 bases and J by 4 bases, with 14 bases left in between. Germline loops: CDR1 PRHDT, CDR2 FYEKMQ (reference sequence). The CDR3 loop is CASSDWRGGTGELFF. In DNA form, the CDR3 reads TGTGCCAGCAGCGATTGGAGAGGGGGCACCGGGGAGCTGTTTTTT.

The chain links TRBV5-3 to TRBJ1-5; tentative D call: TRBD1 (6 bases). TRBV5-3 is assigned to the ORF class and has an uncertain function. The CDR3 spans 14 residues. V lost 5 bases and J 6 bases, leaving 15 bases between the germline ends. CDR3: CARSSLQGRQPQHF. In nucleotides, the CDR3 is TGTGCCAGAAGTTCCCTACAGGGACGTCAGCCCCAGCATTTT.

The CDR3 sequence: CATSDLSLDSSNQPQHF. CDR3 nucleotide sequence: TGTGCCACCAGTGATTTGTCCTTAGACAGTAGCAATCAGCCCCAGCATTTT. The chain is built from TRBV24-1 and TRBJ1-5, with a weak D call TRBD1 (5 bases). From germline, CDR1 is KGHDR and CDR2 SFDVKD. The germline V and J ends were trimmed by 0 bases and 0 bases, with 11 bases remaining between them. The CDR3 totals 17 residues.

This CDR3 is CASSYGSAVYF. CDR3 sequence (DNA): TGTGCCAGCAGTTACGGGAGTGCAGTGTACTTC. The chain has TRBV6-5 and TRBJ2-7; the D gene is possibly TRBD2 (5 bases). Germline CDR1 and CDR2: MNHEY and SVGAGI. V gave up 2 bases and J gave up 12 bases, with 11 bases separating them. This CDR3 contains 11 residues.

The genes are TRBV4-2 and TRBJ1-4; perhaps TRBD1 as D (5 bases). CDR1 is LGHNA, CDR2 YNFKEQ, per germline. V lost 0 bases and J lost 3, with 8 bases in between. The CDR3 loop spans 15 amino acids. The CDR3, as DNA: TGTGCCAGCAGCCAAGATTCGGGGGCTAATGAAAAACTGTTTTTT. This translates into CASSQDSGANEKLFF.

V gene TRBV19 combines with J gene TRBJ2-5; TRBD2 matches 11 bases. The CDR3 covers 16 residues. Germline V gene data show CDR1 as LNHDA and CDR2 as SQIVND (reference sequence). The ends lost 5 bases at V and 5 bases at J; junction bases unmatched: 10. The DNA of the CDR3 is TGTGCCAGTAGTGGGACTAGCGGAAACCCCCAGGAGACCCAGTACTTC. This translates into CASSGTSGNPQETQYF.